The 11 T cell receptor beta chains presented below share a single source sample, sequenced in a study of post-analysis software for immune sequencing data. cDNA libraries for TCR beta contained unique molecular identifiers. One entry per CDR3 protein results from TCRdb running MiXCR on the PCR reads. The sample carries roughly 700,000 distinct CDR3 sequences, approximately 30% recorded once. Study-level points and caveats: Five TRBV segments, including TRBV5-6, TRBV5-1 and TRBV20-1, were more frequent in patients than controls.

Antigens for these TCRs are unknown. Sequencing was done on a sample of blood. The receptor set was obtained from a girl aged 5-17 years with multiple sclerosis.

This sequence joins TRBV29-1 and TRBJ2-7; D is undetermined. Gene TRBJ2-5 matches the end of the DNA better, so the J call may be wrong. The germline V gene encodes CDR1 SQVTM and CDR2 ANQGSEA. The CDR3 consists of 11 residues. The CDR3 loop is CSVVGWGTQYF. In nucleotides, the CDR3 is TGCAGCGTTGTAGGGTGGGGGACCCAGTACTTC.

In this sample, this clonotype turned up a few times. The genes are TRBV5-1 and TRBJ1-2, with 9 bases that match TRBD1. The CDR3 extends over 15 amino acids. J lost 7 bases, V lost 4 bases, and 11 bases had no gene match. Germline V CDR1 and CDR2: SGHRS, YFSETQ. The CDR3 here is CASSGRPGQGRGYTF. The CDR3 nucleotides read TGCGCCAGCAGCGGAAGACCGGGACAGGGACGTGGCTACACCTTC.

V is TRBV4-1 and J is TRBJ2-1; no clear D. V lost 4 bases and J 5 bases, leaving 12 bases between the germline ends. Germline CDR1 MGHRA, CDR2 YSYEKL. The CDR3 length is 14 residues. The CDR3 spells CASSPTGPDNEQFF. Written as DNA, the CDR3 is TGCGCCAGCAGCCCCACCGGGCCAGACAATGAGCAGTTCTTC.

On this clonotype: This could be a read error, since a much larger clone is one nucleotide away. The chain's CDR3 is CSSSLGLVNEQFF. The DNA for the CDR3 is TGCTCCAGCAGCTTGGGTCTAGTCAATGAGCAGTTCTTC. The V gene is TRBV5-1, the J gene TRBJ2-1, with no clear D. The CDR3 spans 13 residues. Per the germline V gene, CDR1 is SGHRS and CDR2 is YFSETQ.

This chain connects TRBV4-2 to TRBJ2-1; 9 positions match TRBD2. V gave up 0 bases and J gave up 13 bases; unmatched junction bases: 13. The CDR3 covers 16 residues. CDR1 LGHNA and CDR2 YNFKEQ come from the germline V gene. The chain's CDR3 is CASSQELAGGVKTQFF. CDR3 nucleotides: TGTGCCAGCAGCCAAGAACTAGCGGGCGGGGTAAAGACCCAGTTCTTC.

The chain carries TRBV12-3 or TRBV12-4 and TRBJ2-7; D might be TRBD2 (5 bases). V lost 0 bases and J 7 bases, leaving 16 bases between the germline ends. This CDR3 region has 15 residues. The CDR3 spells CASSLAGASVLEQYF. CDR3 DNA sequence: TGTGCCAGCAGTTTAGCGGGAGCCTCTGTGTTGGAGCAGTACTTC.

This clonotype was seen a handful of times. The chain joins TRBV18 to TRBJ1-6, with 9 bases lining up with TRBD1. CDR1 and CDR2 (germline): KGHSH, LQKENI. This CDR3 has 16 residues. V lost 6 bases, J lost 9 bases, and 12 bases stayed unmatched. CDR3 residues: CASSPGQGFTGSPLHF. CDR3 in DNA: TGTGCCAGCTCGCCTGGACAGGGGTTCACCGGTTCACCCCTCCACTTT.

The rearrangement links TRBV29-1 to TRBJ2-1; no reliable D call. The CDR3 is 11 residues long. Germline V lookup: CDR1 SQVTM, CDR2 ANQGSEA. V was trimmed by 3 bases and J by 10 bases, leaving 10 bases between them. The CDR3 reads CSVEGTNEQFF. The CDR3 DNA reads TGCAGCGTTGAGGGCACTAACGAGCAGTTCTTC.

In the case of this clonotype: The CDR3 ends on some other residue instead of the conserved phenylalanine or tryptophan, so this is likely a read error. This sequence joins TRBV11-3 and TRBJ2-1; 9 bases align to TRBD1. This CDR3 is built from 17 residues. Germline CDR1 and CDR2: SGHNT and YENEEA. V dropped 4 bases and J dropped 3; count of bases not matched to a gene: 10. In DNA, the CDR3 is TGTGCCAGCAGCTCAGTAGGGGGGGGACAGGGCTACAATGAGCAGTTCCTC. This sequence encodes CASSSVGGGQGYNEQFL.

This clonotype was picked up a small number of times. This may stem from a read error, because a much larger clone lies one nucleotide away. This sequence joins TRBV28 and TRBJ2-5; D not certain. The length of the CDR3 is 11 residues. Trimming stripped 7 bases from V and 0 bases from J, with 3 bases between. Germline-derived CDR1 and CDR2 are MDHEN and SYDVKM. The CDR3, as DNA: TGTGCCAGCACCAACCAAGAGACCCAGTACTTC. As protein: CASTNQETQYF.

This clonotype has just one count. The V gene is TRBV20-1, the J gene TRBJ1-4; the match to TRBD1 covers 7 bases. The germline V gene has CDR1 DFQATT and CDR2 SNEGSKA (reference sequence). This CDR3 spans 14 amino acids. Trimming took 5 bases from V and 5 from J; bases not matched to a gene: 8. CDR3 nucleotides: TGCAGTGCTTTACTACCGGGACAGAATGAAAAACTGTTTTTT. Encoded protein: CSALLPGQNEKLFF.